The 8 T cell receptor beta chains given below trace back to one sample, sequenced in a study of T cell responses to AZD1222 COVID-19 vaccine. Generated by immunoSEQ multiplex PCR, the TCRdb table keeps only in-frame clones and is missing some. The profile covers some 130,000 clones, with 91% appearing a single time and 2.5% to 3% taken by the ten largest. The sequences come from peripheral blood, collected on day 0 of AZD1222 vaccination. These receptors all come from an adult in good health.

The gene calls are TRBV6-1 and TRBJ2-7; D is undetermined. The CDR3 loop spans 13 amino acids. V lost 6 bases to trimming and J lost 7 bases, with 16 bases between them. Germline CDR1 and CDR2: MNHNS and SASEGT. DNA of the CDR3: TGTGCCAGCAGCCCCTTTTTTATGTCAGAGCAGTACTTC. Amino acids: CASSPFFMSEQYF.

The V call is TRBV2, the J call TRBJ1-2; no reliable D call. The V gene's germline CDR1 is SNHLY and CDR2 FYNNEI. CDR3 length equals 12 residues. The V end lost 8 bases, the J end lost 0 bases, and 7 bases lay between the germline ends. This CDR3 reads CASGLSNYGYTF. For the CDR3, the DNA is TGTGCCAGCGGGCTGTCTAACTATGGCTACACCTTC. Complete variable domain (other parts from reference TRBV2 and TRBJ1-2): EPEVTQTPSHQVTQMGQEVILRCVPISNHLYFYWYRQILGQKVEFLVSFYNNEISEKSEIFDDQFSVERPDGSNFTLKIRSTKLEDSAMYFCASGLSNYGYTFGSGTRLTVV.

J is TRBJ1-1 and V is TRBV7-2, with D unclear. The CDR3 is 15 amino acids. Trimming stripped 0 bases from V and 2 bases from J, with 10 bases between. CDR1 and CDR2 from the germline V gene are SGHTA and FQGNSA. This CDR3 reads CASSLALRGNTEAFF. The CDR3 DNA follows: TGTGCCAGCAGCTTAGCGCTAAGAGGAAACACTGAAGCTTTCTTT.

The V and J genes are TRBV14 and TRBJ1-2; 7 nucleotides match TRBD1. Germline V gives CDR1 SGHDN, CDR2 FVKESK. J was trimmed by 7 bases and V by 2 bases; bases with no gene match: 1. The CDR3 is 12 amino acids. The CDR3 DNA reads TGTGCCAGCAGCCAAAACAGGGGTGGCTACACCTTC. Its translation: CASSQNRGGYTF.

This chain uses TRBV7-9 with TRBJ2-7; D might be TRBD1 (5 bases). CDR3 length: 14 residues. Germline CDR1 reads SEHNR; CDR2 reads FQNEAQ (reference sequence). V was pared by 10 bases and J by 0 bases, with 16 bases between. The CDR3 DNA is TGTGCCACCACAAGGGGCCAGGGCTCCTACGAGCAGTACTTC. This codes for CATTRGQGSYEQYF. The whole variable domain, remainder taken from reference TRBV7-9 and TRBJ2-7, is DTGVSQNPRHKITKRGQNVTFRCDPISEHNRLYWYRQTLGQGPEFLTYFQNEAQLEKSRLLSDRFSAERPKGSFSTLEIQRTEQGDSAMYLCATTRGQGSYEQYFGPGTRLTVT.

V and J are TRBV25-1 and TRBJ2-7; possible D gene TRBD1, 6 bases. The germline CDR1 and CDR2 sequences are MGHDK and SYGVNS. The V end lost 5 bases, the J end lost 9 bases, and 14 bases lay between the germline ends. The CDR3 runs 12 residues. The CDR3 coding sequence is TGTGCCAGCAGTCTTTCCTTAGGGGGGCAGTACTTC. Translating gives CASSLSLGGQYF.

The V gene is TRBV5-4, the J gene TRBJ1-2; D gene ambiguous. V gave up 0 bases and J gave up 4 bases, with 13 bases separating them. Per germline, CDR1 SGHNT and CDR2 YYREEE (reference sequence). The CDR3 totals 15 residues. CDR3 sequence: CASSLDVGASYGYTF. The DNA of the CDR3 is TGTGCCAGCAGCTTGGATGTGGGAGCCTCCTATGGCTACACCTTC.

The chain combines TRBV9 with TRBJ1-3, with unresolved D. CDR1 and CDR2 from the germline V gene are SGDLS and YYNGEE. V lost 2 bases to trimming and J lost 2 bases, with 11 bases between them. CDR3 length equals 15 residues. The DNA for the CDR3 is TGTGCCAGCAGCGTTAATCCTGGGACTGGAAACACCATATATTTT. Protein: CASSVNPGTGNTIYF.